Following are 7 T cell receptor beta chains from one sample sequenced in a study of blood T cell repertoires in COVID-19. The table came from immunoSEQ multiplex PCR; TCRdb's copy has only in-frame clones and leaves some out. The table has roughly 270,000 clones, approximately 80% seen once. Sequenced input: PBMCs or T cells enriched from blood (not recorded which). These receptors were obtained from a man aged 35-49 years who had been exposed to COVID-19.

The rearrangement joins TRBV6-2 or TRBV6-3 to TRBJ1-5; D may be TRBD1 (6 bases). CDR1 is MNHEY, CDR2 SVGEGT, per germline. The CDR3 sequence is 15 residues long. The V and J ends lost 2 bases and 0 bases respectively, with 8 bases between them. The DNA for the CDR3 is TGTGCCAGCAGTTACCCAGGGGTTAGCAATCAGCCCCAGCATTTT. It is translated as CASSYPGVSNQPQHF.

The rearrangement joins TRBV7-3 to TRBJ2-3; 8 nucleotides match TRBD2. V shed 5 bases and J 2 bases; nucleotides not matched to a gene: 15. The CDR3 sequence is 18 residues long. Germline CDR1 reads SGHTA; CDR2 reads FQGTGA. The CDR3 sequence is CASSRQNRVAGTTDTQYF. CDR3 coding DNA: TGTGCCAGCAGCCGGCAAAATAGGGTAGCGGGAACCACAGATACGCAGTATTTT.

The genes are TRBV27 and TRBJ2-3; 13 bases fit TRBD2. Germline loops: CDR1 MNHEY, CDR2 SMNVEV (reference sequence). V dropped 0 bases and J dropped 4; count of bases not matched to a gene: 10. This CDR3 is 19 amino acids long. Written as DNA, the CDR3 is TGTGCCAGCAGTTTATCGGGACTAGCGGGACTAGGCGTGGCAGATACGCAGTATTTT. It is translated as CASSLSGLAGLGVADTQYF.

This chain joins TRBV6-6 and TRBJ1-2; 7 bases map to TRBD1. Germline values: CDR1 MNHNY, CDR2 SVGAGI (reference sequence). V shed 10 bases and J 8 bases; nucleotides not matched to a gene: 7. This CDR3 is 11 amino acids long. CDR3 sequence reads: CAKAEGAGYTF. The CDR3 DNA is TGTGCCAAGGCCGAGGGGGCCGGCTACACCTTC.

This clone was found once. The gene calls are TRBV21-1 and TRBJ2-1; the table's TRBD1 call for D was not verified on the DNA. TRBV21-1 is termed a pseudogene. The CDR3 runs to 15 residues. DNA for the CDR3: TGTGCCAGCAGCAAGGGGACAACCGCTTACAATGAGCAGTTCTTC. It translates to CASSKGTTAYNEQFF.

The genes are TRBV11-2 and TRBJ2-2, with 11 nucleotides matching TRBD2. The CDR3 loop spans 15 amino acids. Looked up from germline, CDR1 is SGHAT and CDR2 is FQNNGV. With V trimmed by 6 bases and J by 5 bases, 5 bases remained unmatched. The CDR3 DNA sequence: TGTGCCAGCAGGCCACTAGCGGGAGTGACCGGGGAGCTGTTTTTT. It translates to CASRPLAGVTGELFF.

The CDR3 loop reads CASRGTSVSTDTQYF. CDR3 in DNA: TGCGCCAGCAGGGGGACTAGCGTGAGCACAGATACGCAGTATTTT. The genes are TRBV5-1 and TRBJ2-3; TRBD2 matches 10 bases. The J segment lost 0 bases and the V segment lost 5 bases, leaving 3 bases of the junction unmatched. Per germline, CDR1 SGHRS and CDR2 YFSETQ. The CDR3 totals 15 residues.